These 4 T cell receptor beta chains share one sample of origin, sequenced in a study of CD8 T cells in Susac syndrome. Random hexamers were used to reverse transcribe roughly 0.5 to 1 ug of RNA. In TCRdb, the immunoSEQ multiplex PCR reads were re-called with MiXCR into one record per CDR3 protein. The table lists a few hundred thousand distinct CDR3 sequences, roughly 94% of them singletons, with 0.06% to 0.075% in the top ten. The sequenced material came from CD4+ T cells from PBMCs. Every receptor here comes from a human donor with multiple sclerosis.

The chain combines TRBV5-1 with TRBJ2-2, with 8 bases matching TRBD1. The CDR3 runs to 16 residues. V lost 0 bases and J lost 4; bases outside the gene matches: 5. The V gene's germline CDR1 is SGHRS and CDR2 YFSETQ. CDR3 nucleotide sequence: TGCGCCAGCAGCTTGGCCGGACAGGGAGGCACCGGGGAGCTGTTTTTT. Translated, it gives CASSLAGQGGTGELFF.

The V and J genes are TRBV5-4 and TRBJ2-5, with D tentatively TRBD2 (5 bases). V lost 2 bases, J lost 7 bases, and 15 bases lay in between. The CDR3 has 14 residues. The germline CDR1 and CDR2 sequences are SGHNT and YYREEE (reference sequence). The CDR3 region has the DNA TGTGCCAGCAGCTTCCCCAGAGAGGGAGCGACCCAGTACTTC. Amino acid sequence: CASSFPREGATQYF.

The chain carries TRBV7-9 and TRBJ1-5, with unresolved D. The V gene's germline CDR1 is SEHNR and CDR2 FQNEAQ (reference sequence). V was shortened by 1 base and J by 3 bases, with 7 bases between the two germline ends. The CDR3 contains 14 residues. As DNA, the CDR3 is TGTGCCAGCAGCTTAGGCTCTTACAATCAGCCCCAGCATTTT. This codes for CASSLGSYNQPQHF.

This rearrangement joins TRBV7-3 to TRBJ2-5; D possibly matches TRBD1 or TRBD2 (5 bases each). This CDR3 has 14 residues. CDR1 is SGHTA, CDR2 FQGTGA, per germline. Trimming left V 1 base short and J 5 bases short, with 11 bases between. The CDR3 DNA sequence: TGTGCCAGCAGCTTAAGTCCGGGGCGGGAGACCCAGTACTTC. Translated, it gives CASSLSPGRETQYF.